Listed below are T cell receptor beta chains from one sample, sequenced in a study of T cell responses to AZD1222 COVID-19 vaccine. The table came from immunoSEQ multiplex PCR; TCRdb's copy has only in-frame clones and leaves some out. The table shows approximately 120,000 clones, with about 89% occurring only once. Specimen: peripheral blood, collected on day 0 of AZD1222 vaccination. The receptor source for this set is an adult in good health. The CDR3 runs from the conserved cysteine through the conserved F or W. A D gene is named only where the DNA matches it firmly. Clone size appears in some rows only: once, few, many, or a class for an expanded clone.

clone_size	d_call	v_call	j_call	cdr3_nt	cdr3_aa
NA	NA	TRBV11-3	TRBJ1-3	TGTGCCAGCAGCTTAAGCTCTGGGGACACCATATATTTT	CASSLSSGDTIYF
NA	NA	TRBV14	TRBJ1-1	TGTGCCAGCAGCCAAGGGGCAGGCGTTGGGGCTTTCTTT	CASSQGAGVGAFF
NA	TRBD1	TRBV10-3	TRBJ2-6	TGTGCCATCAGTGCAGGGACAGGGGGAGCTGGGGCCAACGTCCTGACTTTC	CAISAGTGGAGANVLTF
NA	TRBD2	TRBV9	TRBJ2-1	TGTGCCAGCAGCGTAGAGGGGGGGCTAGCGGGAGCCTACAATGAGCAGTTCTTC	CASSVEGGLAGAYNEQFF
once	NA	TRBV4-1	TRBJ2-1	TGCGCCAGCAGCCCATCCCCCACGAATGAGCAGTTCTTC	CASSPSPTNEQFF
NA	NA	TRBV19	TRBJ1-2	TGTGCCAGTAGTACCGTCGGGGGCGGCTACACCTTC	CASSTVGGGYTF
NA	NA	TRBV5-8	TRBJ2-3	TGTGCCAGCAGCTTGGAAGGCAGGACAAGCACAGATACGCAGTATTTT	CASSLEGRTSTDTQYF
NA	TRBD2	TRBV7-2	TRBJ2-7	TGTGCCAGCAGCCAACTAGCGGGATACGAGCAGTACTTC	CASSQLAGYEQYF
NA	NA	TRBV11-3	TRBJ2-7	TGTGCCAGCAGCCTTCGATCGTTGGGCGAGCAGTACTTC	CASSLRSLGEQYF
NA	NA	TRBV7-3	TRBJ2-1	TGTGCCAGCAGCCCAAAATGGAGGACCGTTAACAATGAGCAGTTCTTC	CASSPKWRTVNNEQFF
NA	NA	TRBV3-1/TRBV3-2	TRBJ1-1	TGTGCCAGCAGCCAAGATAGTCAGCTCTCTGAAGCTTTCTTT	CASSQDSQLSEAFF
NA	TRBD1	TRBV4-1	TRBJ1-1	TGCGCCAGCAGCCAGAGACAGGGGGCAATTGACGGATACACTGAAGCTTTCTTT	CASSQRQGAIDGYTEAFF